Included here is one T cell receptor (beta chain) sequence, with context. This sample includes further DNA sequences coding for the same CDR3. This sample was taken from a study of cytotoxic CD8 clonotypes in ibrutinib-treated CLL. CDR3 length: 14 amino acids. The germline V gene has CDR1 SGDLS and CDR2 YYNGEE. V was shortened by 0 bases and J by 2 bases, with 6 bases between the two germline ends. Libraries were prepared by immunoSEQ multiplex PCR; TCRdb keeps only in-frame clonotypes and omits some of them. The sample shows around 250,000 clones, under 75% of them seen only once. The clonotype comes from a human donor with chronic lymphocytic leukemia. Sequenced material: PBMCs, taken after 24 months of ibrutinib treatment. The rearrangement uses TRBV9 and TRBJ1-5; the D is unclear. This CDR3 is CASSVGLGNQPQHF. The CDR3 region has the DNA TGTGCCAGCAGCGTAGGATTAGGCAATCAGCCCCAGCATTTT.